This T cell receptor (beta chain) was obtained from a study of PD-1 blockade in classical Hodgkin lymphoma. Every one of the patients relapsed after autologous stem cell transplantation (brentuximab vedotin exposure was variable). Complete response, partial response or progressive disease was each patient's best response. Repertoires were generated with immunoSEQ multiplex PCR, while TCRdb's copy carries only in-frame clones and drops some. Here the sample spans 45,000 to 50,000 clones, roughly 80% being singletons. This receptor was taken from a human donor with classical Hodgkin lymphoma. Sequences were derived from peripheral blood mononuclear cells (PBMCs), sampled before the second cycle of nivolumab.

The CDR3 is CASSQEGLVGTDTQYF. The CDR3 DNA reads TGCGCCAGCAGCCAGGAGGGACTAGTAGGAACAGATACGCAGTATTTT. This chain joins TRBV4-1 and TRBJ2-3; 8 nucleotides align to TRBD2. The V gene end was trimmed by 3 bases and the J gene end by 3 bases; junction bases not matched to a gene: 8. The V gene's germline CDR1 is MGHRA and CDR2 YSYEKL. CDR3 size: 16 residues.